This T cell receptor (beta chain) was sequenced during a study of radiation and T cells in renal cell carcinoma (dated by TCRdb to 2020 to 2021). Regarding the study in general: In total, approximately 53 samples, comprising around 26 tumors and about 27 peripheral blood samples, were subjected to TCR beta sequencing. In the approximately 58 samples combined, some 4,000,000 unique CDR3 nucleotide sequences were found, encoding 2.5 million or so unique CDR3 amino acid sequences. What the work shows at the level of the full study, not this receptor alone: Effects of radiation dose or scheduling on the TCR repertoire could not be addressed with the single-armed trial design. Intratumoral heterogeneity went uncaptured because the only tumor material available was small regions of around 1 g. In blood, the top tumor clonotypes increased between baseline and 2 weeks post-radiation and then shrank by 4 weeks, which suggests that tumor-resident clones expanded only transiently. No pretreatment tumor biopsies were available, so the baseline intratumoral presence of clonotypes could not be determined. Compared with control tumors, irradiated tumors had a greater number of dominant CDR3 motifs, and these motifs made up a bigger portion of the repertoire. Higher TCR clonality was observed in irradiated tumors than in controls, with an average of approximately 54% of the repertoire accounted for by the top 100 clonotypes, compared with about 45% in nephrectomy-only tumors.

The intended sense of this specimen's time point label: tumor resected at nephrectomy. The treatment or condition label of this sample denotes: 15 Gy SBRT to primary tumor, nephrectomy 4 weeks later. Samples came from a clinical trial, in which primary renal cell carcinomas received 15 Gy stereotactic body radiation therapy followed by nephrectomy 4 weeks later. Renal cell carcinoma with clear cell pathology was present in all patients. The tumors were dissociated mechanically, digested with collagenase/hyaluronidase at 37 degrees C, processed in gentleMACS C tubes, and kept in liquid nitrogen. Genomic DNA for TCR sequencing was prepared using the QIAamp DNA Blood Mini Kit (Qiagen). The analyses included only samples that passed all quality control checks. V sheds 5 bases and J sheds 6 bases, leaving 11 bases between their ends. Based on the germline V gene (reference sequence), the CDR1 and CDR2 sequences are DFQATT and SNEGSKA. The CDR3 contains 11 residues, cysteine and phenylalanine counted. This entry keeps only the CDR3 DNA: 33 bases, framed from base 1.

TCR beta libraries were generated from genomic DNA with the immunoSEQ kit, following the manufacturer's recommendations. To prepare the libraries, a first multiplex PCR with proprietary primers was run, followed by a second PCR that added unique barcodes, and a bead cleanup was done after each round. Each sample batch included a kit-provided positive control reaction and a negative control reaction. The final libraries were assessed on an Agilent 4200 TapeStation D1000 ScreenTape, pooled by volume, and quantified by qPCR. Sequencing was performed on an Illumina NextSeq500 using a MidOutput 150-cycle cartridge, with 156 Read1 cycles, 15 Index1 cycles, and the kit custom primers. The pooled library was loaded at 0.95 to 1 pM, with a 20% PhiX control spiked in. For the original study's pipeline: The vendor-processed data were analyzed in R, and a clonotype was defined as all T cells that share the same CDR3 nucleotide sequence. For clone abundance analyses, frequencies were normalized to the 10,000 most abundant clones per sample. Before analysis, public T cell clones were removed, and these numbered fewer than five per sample on average. Dominant motifs were analyzed with ImmunoMap using the PAM10 matrix, a gap penalty of 30, and a homology threshold of 0.3, and motifs with a cumulative frequency of at least 0.01 were considered dominant. Tumor-enriched clonotypes and baseline blood-enriched clonotypes were defined as those with an abundance difference of at least 32-fold between compartments. Similarity between tumor and blood repertoires was quantified using the Baroni-Urbani and Buser coefficient, and groups were compared with two-tailed Wilcoxon tests in R. TCRdb holds this immuneACCESS table with in-frame rearrangements only. Some clones are missing; in checked studies, unresolved V genes explain under half, and the rest has no known cause. The V and J calls and clone size were taken over from that table, and D and trimming were inferred from the DNA. In all, the sample holds roughly 12,000 clones, and more than 30% of those were seen once. Clones ranked in the top ten supply 15% of the sample.

This clone was seen at least ten times. Its antigen is unknown. Base quality data are lacking; no much larger clone is found one base away. This receptor chain uses TRBV20-1 and TRBJ2-7; the D match is possibly TRBD1 or TRBD2, with 5 bases aligned in each. This receptor was taken from a man aged 55 to 70 with renal cell carcinoma. Material: tumor tissue, obtained from a patient whose treatment included radiotherapy and nephrectomy. The DNA sequence is as follows: TGCAGTGCTGAGGGGTGGGGCGAGCAGTACTTC. It codes for CSAEGWGEQYF.